The 31 T cell receptor beta chains below come from one sample, sequenced in a study of blood T cell repertoires in COVID-19 (TCRdb year 2020). The method behind the library was the immunoSEQ multiplex PCR assay. In TCRdb, the immuneACCESS table is reduced to in-frame sequences with V and J assigned. These tables do not hold every clone; where another copy was compared, an unresolved V gene accounts for under half, and the others remain unexplained. This sample has some 310,000 clones in its table, and around 90% of those were observed once. The ten biggest clones cover 1% of the sample. The source material was peripheral blood. Every receptor here comes from a man between 45 and 60 years old with active or convalescent COVID-19.

The chain is built from TRBV7-6 and TRBJ1-2, with D perhaps matching TRBD1 (5 bases). The germline CDR1 and CDR2 sequences are SGHVS and FNYEAQ. V lost 7 bases, J lost 6 bases, and 21 bases lay in between. The CDR3 contains 15 residues. CDR3 nucleotide sequence: TGTGCCAGCACCCCAGGACGGGGGGATGAGAATGGCTACACCTTC. Amino acid sequence: CASTPGRGDENGYTF.

This chain uses TRBV7-2 with TRBJ2-7, with a tentative D call TRBD2 (6 bases). Germline values: CDR1 SGHTA, CDR2 FQGNSA. The CDR3 runs to 14 residues. Trimming took 4 bases from V and 7 from J, leaving 17 bases between them. The CDR3 coding sequence is TGTGCCAGCAGCTCGTCGGGGGAACCTAGAGAGCAGTACTTC. Translation: CASSSSGEPREQYF.

CDR3 amino acids: CASSYSGRASGELFF. CDR3 in DNA: TGTGCCAGCAGTTACTCAGGCAGGGCGTCGGGGGAGCTGTTTTTT. The V and J genes are TRBV6-5 and TRBJ2-2; D possibly corresponds to TRBD1 (5 bases). Trimming took 0 bases from V and 8 from J, leaving 13 bases between them. CDR1 is MNHEY and CDR2 is SVGAGI in the germline V gene. The CDR3 has 15 residues.

The chain has TRBV29-1 and TRBJ1-1; TRBD1 matches 7 bases. V lost 7 bases and J lost 4; bases outside the gene matches: 9. The V gene's germline CDR1 is SQVTM and CDR2 ANQGSEA. This CDR3 has 13 amino acids. CDR3 nucleotides: TGCAGCGGATTAGGGGGCTGGGGCACTGAAGCTTTCTTT. Encoded protein: CSGLGGWGTEAFF. The full variable domain, with the rest looked up from reference TRBV29-1 and TRBJ1-1, is SAVISQKPSRDICQRGTSLTIQCQVDSQVTMMFWYRQQPGQSLTLIATANQGSEATYESGFVIDKFPISRPNLTFSTLTVSNMSPEDSSIYLCSGLGGWGTEAFFGQGTRLTVV.

This clone came up a few times. J is TRBJ2-2 and V is TRBV9; 8 bases are a match to TRBD2. V was clipped by 2 bases and J by 5 bases; unmatched bases: 8. The germline CDR1 and CDR2 sequences are SGDLS and YYNGEE. The CDR3 spans 16 residues. CDR3 DNA sequence: TGTGCCAGCAGCGTTAGGAGCGGGAGAGAGACCGGGGAGCTGTTTTTT. Translation: CASSVRSGRETGELFF.

The rearrangement links TRBV23-1 to TRBJ1-2; 8 bases agree with TRBD1. TRBV23-1 is sorted into the ORF group, with uncertain function. The trim removed 6 bases at V and 4 bases at J, leaving 4 bases unmatched. CDR3 length: 13 amino acids. The CDR3 sequence is CASSPGGFYGYTF. The CDR3 DNA follows: TGCGCCAGCAGCCCAGGGGGCTTCTATGGCTACACCTTC.

CDR3 sequence: CASGAGPPRGNQPQHF. The CDR3 bases are TGTGCCAGTGGGGCAGGACCTCCCCGGGGCAATCAGCCCCAGCATTTT. The V call is TRBV19, the J call TRBJ1-5, with D possibly matching TRBD1 (5 bases). Looked up from germline, CDR1 is LNHDA and CDR2 is SQIVND (reference sequence). CDR3 length: 16 amino acids. Trimming took off 8 bases at V and 2 bases at J, with 19 bases between the two ends.

The CDR3 bases are TGTGCCAGCAGTCCCGGGACAGGGGGGAACACTGAAGCTTTCTTT. Translation gives CASSPGTGGNTEAFF. This sequence joins TRBV2 and TRBJ1-1; 11 positions agree with TRBD1. The CDR3 spans 15 residues. Losses at the gene ends were 5 bases for V and 1 base for J; bases not matched to a gene: 3. The germline gives CDR1 SNHLY, CDR2 FYNNEI.

This chain links TRBV6-5 with TRBJ1-2; TRBD1 aligns across 9 bases. This CDR3 is 15 amino acids long. Trimming cost V 7 bases and J 6 bases; bases outside gene matches: 12. Germline lookup yields CDR1 MNHEY and CDR2 SVGAGI. DNA for the CDR3: TGTGCCAGCACGAGCCACCAGGACAGGGGAAATGGCTACACCTTC. This gives the protein CASTSHQDRGNGYTF.

The DNA for the CDR3 is TGTGCCAGCGCGGGACAGAATGAAAAACTGTTTTTT. It yields the protein CASAGQNEKLFF. The chain links TRBV2 to TRBJ1-4; TRBD1 agrees at 7 bases. The CDR3 runs to 12 residues. Trimming removed 8 bases from V and 5 bases from J; junction bases left unmatched: 2. Per the germline V gene, CDR1 is SNHLY and CDR2 is FYNNEI.

The V gene is TRBV7-9, the J gene TRBJ1-3; TRBD1 is a possible D gene (6 bases). From germline, CDR1 is SEHNR and CDR2 FQNEAQ (reference sequence). V was shortened by 7 bases and J by 0 bases, with 13 bases between the two germline ends. The CDR3 sequence is 15 residues long. This chain's CDR3 is CASTHDRSSGNTIYF. The DNA of the CDR3 is TGTGCCAGCACCCACGACAGGAGCTCTGGAAACACCATATATTTT.

The chain is built from TRBV5-6 and TRBJ1-2, with D hard to call. CDR3 length: 17 residues. Trimming cost V 0 bases and J 4 bases, with 19 bases left between them. The germline CDR1 and CDR2 sequences are SGHDT and YYEEEE. CDR3 DNA: TGTGCCAGCAGCTTGGTTGGCGGTGGATCCACCTTCTATGGCTACACCTTC. This encodes CASSLVGGGSTFYGYTF.

The V call is TRBV11-2, the J call TRBJ1-6; a weak D match, TRBD1 (6 bases). The germline V gene has CDR1 SGHAT and CDR2 FQNNGV. There are 13 residues in the CDR3. V lost 4 bases to trimming and J lost 17 bases, with 18 bases between them. The CDR3 here is CASSSTTDRLIHF. In nucleotides, the CDR3 is TGTGCCAGCAGCTCAACCACTGACAGGCTAATCCACTTT. Together with reference TRBV11-2 and TRBJ1-6, the CDR3 gives the full variable domain: EAGVAQSPRYKIIEKRQSVAFWCNPISGHATLYWYQQILGQGPKLLIQFQNNGVVDDSQLPKDRFSAERLKGVDSTLKIQPAKLEDSAVYLCASSSTTDRLIHFGNGTRLTVT.

V gene TRBV4-1 combines with J gene TRBJ2-7, with D maybe TRBD2 (6 bases). This CDR3 spans 15 amino acids. V was cut by 1 base and J by 3 bases, with 13 bases left in between. Germline-derived CDR1 and CDR2 are MGHRA and YSYEKL. CDR3 sequence (DNA): TGCGCCAGCAGCCAAGGTGGGGGGAACTACTACGAGCAGTACTTC. The encoded protein is CASSQGGGNYYEQYF.

V gene TRBV6-5 combines with J gene TRBJ1-2, with 9 bases aligning to TRBD1. Trimming at V came to 4 bases and at J to 7 bases, leaving 4 bases not matched to a gene. CDR1 is MNHEY, CDR2 SVGAGI, per germline. The CDR3 is 13 amino acids. The CDR3 is CASSSGTGIGYTF. In DNA, the CDR3 is TGTGCCAGCAGTTCTGGGACAGGGATTGGCTACACCTTC.

Only a few counts were recorded for this clone. The sample has other DNA sequences that encode this CDR3 too. The chain carries TRBV6-2 or TRBV6-3 and TRBJ2-6; no definite D call. Germline CDR1 is MNHEY and CDR2 is SVGEGT. The CDR3 sequence is 15 residues long. The V end lost 2 bases, the J end lost 0 bases, and 5 bases lay between the germline ends. The CDR3 sequence is CASSYAFSGANVLTF. DNA of the CDR3: TGTGCCAGCAGTTACGCGTTCTCTGGGGCCAACGTCCTGACTTTC.

The chain recombines TRBV1 with TRBJ2-2; the D call TRBD2 from the table was never checked on the DNA. TRBV1 is given as a pseudogene. This CDR3 is built from 15 residues. CDR3 region: CTSSRSGGYTGELFF. Written as DNA, the CDR3 is TGCACCAGCAGCCGTAGCGGGGGATACACCGGGGAGCTGTTTTTT.

This clone was observed once. The chain carries TRBV6-6 and TRBJ1-1; a weak D match, TRBD1 (5 bases). Trimming removed 6 bases from V and 4 bases from J, with 18 bases in between. Germline values: CDR1 MNHNY, CDR2 SVGAGI (reference sequence). The CDR3 spans 15 residues. The CDR3 region has the DNA TGTGCCAGCAGCCTACAGGACGGGAGAGGCACTGAAGCTTTCTTT. Amino acids: CASSLQDGRGTEAFF.

The rearrangement joins TRBV4-1 to TRBJ1-6, with 7 bases lining up with TRBD1. This CDR3 is 15 amino acids long. J was trimmed by 7 bases and V by 2 bases; bases with no gene match: 5. Germline CDR1 MGHRA, CDR2 YSYEKL. This chain's CDR3 is CASSQPDRVNSPLHF. CDR3 bases: TGCGCCAGCAGCCAACCAGACAGGGTCAATTCACCCCTCCACTTT.

The gene calls are TRBV4-3 and TRBJ1-2; 8 bases agree with TRBD1. Germline loops: CDR1 LGHNA, CDR2 YSLEER. This CDR3 is built from 11 residues. J lost 12 bases, V lost 3 bases, and 3 bases had no gene match. The CDR3 region is CASSHGQGHTF. The CDR3 DNA sequence: TGCGCCAGCAGCCACGGACAGGGTCACACCTTC.

In DNA form, the CDR3 reads TGTGCCTGGTCTGGGACTTCAAATAGCAATCAGCCCCAGCATTTT. Its protein product is CAWSGTSNSNQPQHF. The chain has TRBV30 and TRBJ1-5; a weak D match, TRBD1 (5 bases). Germline V gene sequence: CDR1 GTSNPN, CDR2 SVGIG (reference sequence). Trimming took 5 bases from V and 0 from J, leaving 14 bases between them. The CDR3 totals 15 residues.

The J gene is TRBJ1-2, the V gene TRBV28; 9 nucleotides agree with TRBD1. Germline CDR1 reads MDHEN; CDR2 reads SYDVKM. This CDR3 spans 16 amino acids. V dropped 0 bases and J dropped 8; count of bases not matched to a gene: 10. CDR3 residues: CASSLWTQGANYGYTF. The CDR3 nucleotides are TGTGCCAGCAGTTTATGGACACAGGGGGCCAATTACGGCTACACCTTC.

The genes are TRBV28 and TRBJ2-2; 10 nucleotides agree with TRBD2. Germline values: CDR1 MDHEN, CDR2 SYDVKM. With 6 bases clipped from V and 7 bases from J, the junction kept 11 bases outside the gene matches. The CDR3 length is 16 residues. CDR3 loop: CASSQAGGREVGELFF. CDR3 bases: TGTGCCAGCAGCCAAGCGGGGGGGCGAGAAGTCGGGGAGCTGTTTTTT.

This chain uses TRBV2 with TRBJ1-6; D gene unclear. CDR1 SNHLY and CDR2 FYNNEI come from the germline V gene. The germline V and J ends were trimmed by 3 bases and 6 bases, with 9 bases remaining between them. The CDR3 totals 14 residues. CDR3 loop: CASSEENRNSPLHF. The CDR3 coding sequence is TGTGCCAGCAGTGAGGAGAACCGTAATTCACCCCTCCACTTT.

The rearrangement joins TRBV11-1 to TRBJ1-2; no clear D gene. V was trimmed by 3 bases and J by 1 base, leaving 6 bases between them. Germline CDR1 is SGHAT and CDR2 is FQDESV (reference sequence). The CDR3 covers 13 residues. CDR3 loop: CASSLRDNYGYTF. The CDR3 DNA is TGTGCCAGCAGCTTGAGAGATAACTATGGCTACACCTTC.

The genes are TRBV9 and TRBJ1-2; D unresolved. The germline V gene has CDR1 SGDLS and CDR2 YYNGEE. This CDR3 contains 13 residues. Deletions cut 6 bases from V and 2 bases from J, with 11 bases between. CDR3 sequence (DNA): TGTGCCAGCACCAATACAGAGAACTATGGCTACACCTTC. Protein sequence: CASTNTENYGYTF.

This chain connects TRBV2 to TRBJ2-1; D might be TRBD1 (7 bases). This CDR3 has 16 amino acids. V was clipped by 6 bases and J by 5 bases, with 20 bases between them. Germline values: CDR1 SNHLY, CDR2 FYNNEI. Written as DNA, the CDR3 is TGTGCCAGCAGCGCAGGGGGTCGGCGCGGGAACAATGAGCAGTTCTTC. It encodes CASSAGGRRGNNEQFF.

The J gene is TRBJ2-5, the V gene TRBV6-5; TRBD1 aligns across 8 bases. This CDR3 region has 16 residues. V shed 0 bases, J shed 5 bases, and the junction held 8 bases outside the gene matches. Germline V lookup: CDR1 MNHEY, CDR2 SVGAGI. The CDR3 sequence: CASSYSFAGGRETQYF. The DNA of the CDR3 is TGTGCCAGCAGTTACTCGTTTGCAGGGGGCAGGGAGACCCAGTACTTC.

This clone turned up a few times. CDR3 nucleotides: TGTGCCAGCAGTTACAGGACTACAACTGTATATGGCTACACCTTC. This codes for CASSYRTTTVYGYTF. The V and J genes are TRBV27 and TRBJ1-2; D might be TRBD1 (5 bases). This CDR3 region has 15 residues. V was clipped by 4 bases and J by 5 bases, with 17 bases between them. CDR1 is MNHEY, CDR2 SMNVEV, per germline (reference sequence).

Concerning this clone itself: In the same sample, other DNA sequences code for this CDR3. The chain's CDR3 is CASSLRQSNYGYTF. For the CDR3, the DNA is TGTGCCAGCAGCTTGCGACAGTCTAACTATGGCTACACCTTC. The chain uses TRBV7-8 and TRBJ1-2; TRBD1 might be the D (5 bases). Germline values: CDR1 SGHVS, CDR2 FQNEAQ. The V end lost 3 bases, the J end lost 0 bases, and 8 bases lay between the germline ends. The CDR3 covers 14 residues.

The chain couples TRBV19 to TRBJ1-1; 8 bases are a match to TRBD1. The CDR3 consists of 15 residues. Trimming cost V 6 bases and J 4 bases; bases outside gene matches: 10. Germline-derived CDR1 and CDR2 are LNHDA and SQIVND (reference sequence). CDR3 protein: CASRDSQGESTEAFF. DNA for the CDR3: TGTGCCAGTAGGGACTCACAGGGGGAAAGCACTGAAGCTTTCTTT.